The clone carrying this TCR beta chain came up many times. No antigen is known for it. The time point: longitudinal time-point 1 (baseline). Unsorted libraries were generated from 2 million PBMCs held at -80 degrees C. With 0 bases removed from V and 2 bases from J, the gap between germline ends came to 12 bases. Looked up from germline, CDR1 is SGHDT and CDR2 is YYEEEE. The CDR3 length is 16 residues. The data originate from a study of neurological immune-mediated disorders. The study's findings and limits: Private repertoires in all groups were suggested, as expanded clones shared no CDR3 amino acid sequences across subjects. Whereas HTLV-1-associated myelopathy showed the most TCR clonal expansion, multiple sclerosis showed the least, with levels below those of healthy controls.

Synthesis of cDNA was accomplished via 5'RACE employing 10-nucleotide random UMIs. TCRdb re-called the 5' RACE reads through MiXCR, storing one row per CDR3 protein. The data show some 68,000 distinct CDR3 sequences, with roughly 13% seen just once and approximately 4.6% held by the top ten. The rearrangement links TRBV5-6 to TRBJ2-1; D is uncertain. Input material: PBMCs. The clonotype originates from a female donor with HTLV-1-associated myelopathy (HAM/TSP). The CDR3, as DNA: TGTGCCAGCAGCTTGGGGGCTAGAACTCCCTACAATGAGCAGTTCTTC. Its translation: CASSLGARTPYNEQFF. The entire variable domain, with the rest obtained from reference TRBV5-6 and TRBJ2-1, is as follows: DAGVTQSPTHLIKTRGQQVTLRCSPKSGHDTVSWYQQALGQGPQFIFQYYEEEERQRGNFPDRFSGHQFPNYSSELNVNALLLGDSALYLCASSLGARTPYNEQFFGPGTRLTVL.